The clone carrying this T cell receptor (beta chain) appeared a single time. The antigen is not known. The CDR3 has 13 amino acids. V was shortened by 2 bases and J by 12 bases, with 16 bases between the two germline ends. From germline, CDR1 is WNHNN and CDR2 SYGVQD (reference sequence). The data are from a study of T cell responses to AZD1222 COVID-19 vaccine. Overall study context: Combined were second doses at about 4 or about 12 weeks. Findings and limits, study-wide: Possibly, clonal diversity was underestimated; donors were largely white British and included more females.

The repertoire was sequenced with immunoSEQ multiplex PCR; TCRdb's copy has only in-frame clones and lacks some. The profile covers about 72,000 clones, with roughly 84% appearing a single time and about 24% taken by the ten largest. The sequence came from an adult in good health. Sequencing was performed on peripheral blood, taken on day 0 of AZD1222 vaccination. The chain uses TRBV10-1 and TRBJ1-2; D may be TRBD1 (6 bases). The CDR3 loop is CASSEGGGPGDTF. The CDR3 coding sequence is TGCGCCAGCAGTGAGGGGGGCGGTCCCGGAGACACCTTC.